This TCR beta chain was recorded in a study of blood T cell repertoires in COVID-19. Whole-study context: Material from acute and convalescent COVID-19 was sourced from the United States, Italy and Spain. T cells, B-cell-depleted T cells, or PBMCs supplied cDNA or gDNA.

Per the original methods: Quantification of nucleated cells was approximated via reference gene primer amplification. Measured with immunoSEQ multiplex PCR; TCRdb has only the in-frame clones, and not every one. D and trimming were read from the DNA, whereas the V and J calls and clone size are those reported in that table. The data hold 240,000 or so clones, with roughly 87% observed a single time. The J segment lost 7 bases and the V segment lost 3 bases, leaving 3 bases of the junction unmatched. CDR1 and CDR2 from the germline V gene are SGDLS and YYNGEE. CDR3 size: 13 residues. The V and J genes are TRBV9 and TRBJ1-2; 10 bases match TRBD1. The sequence derives from a man aged 55 to 70 who had recovered from COVID-19. Material for sequencing was peripheral blood. As DNA, the CDR3 is TGTGCCAGCAGCGGACAGGGGGCTTTTGGCTACACCTTC. This sequence encodes CASSGQGAFGYTF.